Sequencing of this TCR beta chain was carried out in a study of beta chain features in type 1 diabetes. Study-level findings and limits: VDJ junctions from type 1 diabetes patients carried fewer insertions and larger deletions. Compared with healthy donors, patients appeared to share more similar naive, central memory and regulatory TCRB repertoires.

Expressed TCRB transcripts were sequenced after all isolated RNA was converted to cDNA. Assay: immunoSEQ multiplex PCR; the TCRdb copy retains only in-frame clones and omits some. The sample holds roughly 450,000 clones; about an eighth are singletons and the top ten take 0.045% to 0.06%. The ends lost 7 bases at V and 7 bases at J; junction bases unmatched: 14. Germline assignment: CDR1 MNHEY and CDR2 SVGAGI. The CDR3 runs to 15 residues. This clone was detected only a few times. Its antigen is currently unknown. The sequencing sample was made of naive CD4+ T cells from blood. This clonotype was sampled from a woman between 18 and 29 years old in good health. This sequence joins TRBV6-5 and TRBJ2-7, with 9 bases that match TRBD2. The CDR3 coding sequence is TGTGCCAGCACCGCAGAGCTAGCGGGACCGAGGGAGCAGTACTTC. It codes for CASTAELAGPREQYF.